This is a list of T cell receptor beta chains from one sample in a study of blood T cell repertoires in COVID-19. Sequenced by immunoSEQ multiplex PCR; TCRdb stores in-frame clones only, minus some. The sample yields under 200,000 clones, approximately 90% seen once. Sample: peripheral blood. The source is a man in his fifties with acute or convalescent COVID-19. The conserved cysteine and the conserved F or W are not part of the CDR3 here. The order of the fields is V gene, CDR3 length, CDR3 protein.

TRBV7-3 | 13 | ASSSGLAEYNEQF
TRBV20-1 | 14 | SASLSGLTSTDTQY
TRBV6-6 | 13 | ASSYWGQVEETQY
TRBV5-6 | 14 | ASSLGAQRETDTQY
TRBV4-2 | 14 | ASSQASGRAYNEQF
TRBV2 | 12 | ASTPTGWDNEQF
TRBV7-9 | 12 | ASSLQGSNQPQH
TRBV5-6 | 10 | ASSLSGGQAF
TRBV5-5 | 13 | ASSPTPSGGFEQF
TRBV11-3 | 11 | ASSSGGPETQY
TRBV3-1/TRBV3-2 | 18 | ASSPQESVYRGVLQETQY